This TCR beta chain was sequenced in a study of T cells in Graves' hyperthyroidism and ophthalmopathy. V was cut by 6 bases and J by 6 bases, with 18 bases left in between. This CDR3 is built from 14 residues. Germline V gene sequence: CDR1 MNHEY, CDR2 SVGEGT. This clonotype appeared many times. Antigen unknown. RNA transcripts provided the source from which TCR beta CDR3 regions were amplified. HTBI primers were employed in a first-round RT-PCR of the TCR CDR3. From the multiplex PCR reads, TCRdb called clonotypes with MiXCR, one entry per CDR3 protein. The sample holds 50,000 to 75,000 distinct CDR3 sequences, 40% to 55% seen once. Among ophthalmopathy patients, the Clinical Activity Score reached at least 3, the NOSPECS grade reached at least 4, and duration remained under 3 months. The study excluded patients with uncontrolled infection, other autoimmune disease, pregnancy or lactation. Isolation of PBMCs was performed on around 9.8 ml fresh peripheral blood.

Regarding the study as a whole: Most thyroid clonotypes with frequency above 0.001 were detected in blood.

V usage is TRBV6-2 or TRBV6-3 and J usage is TRBJ2-7; D tentatively reads TRBD1 or TRBD2 (5 bases each). The sample consisted of blood. This receptor was obtained from a woman younger than 45 with Graves' ophthalmopathy. This CDR3 reads CASRGPGATAEQYF. The CDR3 DNA is TGTGCCAGCAGAGGCCCCGGGGCTACGGCCGAGCAGTACTTC.